The entry that follows covers one T cell receptor (beta chain) sequence. The trim removed 4 bases at V and 6 bases at J, leaving 6 bases unmatched. This CDR3 region has 15 residues. Germline CDR1 is KGHSH and CDR2 is LQKENI. This specimen belongs to a study of PD-L1 blockade in urothelial cancer. About the study: Prior chemotherapy ranged from 0 to 3 regimens per patient.

Time point defined: peripheral blood 6 weeks after treatment start. The repertoire was sequenced with immunoSEQ multiplex PCR; TCRdb's copy has only in-frame clones and lacks some. The sample has about 45,000 clones, almost 85% seen once. The receptor was isolated from a man in his 60s with urothelial cancer. Source: PBMCs, taken around atezolizumab (anti-PD-L1) treatment. The V call is TRBV18, the J call TRBJ2-2; 9 nucleotides align to TRBD1. Here the CDR3 reads CASSLPGQGSGELFF. The CDR3 DNA follows: TGTGCCAGCTCACTCCCGGGACAGGGATCCGGGGAGCTGTTTTTT.